The 23 T cell receptor beta chains in this list originate from one sample, sequenced in a study of T cells expressing NK-cell markers. With the 5' RACE reads reprocessed, TCRdb shows one record per CDR3 protein and no DNA. Its clone listing holds over 150,000 distinct CDR3 sequences. The sequenced sample consisted of blood T cells: a sorted CD56 or NKG2C T cell subset, CD4+ or CD8+ T cells, or bulk PBMC T cells (not recorded which). Receptor source: a man between 18 and 69 years old in good health.

This chain connects TRBV15 to TRBJ1-5. The germline V gene has CDR1 LNHNV and CDR2 YYDKDF (reference sequence). This CDR3 is 14 amino acids long. The CDR3 loop is CATSSLGFYQPQHF.

The CDR3 sequence: CSARDLRGLVDTQYF. The V call is TRBV20-1, the J call TRBJ2-3; with no DNA, the TCRdb D assignment of TRBD1 cannot be verified. CDR3 length: 15 amino acids. Looked up from germline, CDR1 is DFQATT and CDR2 is SNEGSKA (reference sequence).

The chain recombines TRBV7-6 with TRBJ2-3; the D call of TRBD1 rests on TCRdb alone, since no DNA is present to check it. The germline V gene encodes CDR1 SGHVS and CDR2 FNYEAQ. The CDR3 consists of 17 residues. The CDR3 protein is CASSRRVSGTATDTQYF.

The V gene is TRBV20-1, the J gene TRBJ1-3. Per the germline V gene, CDR1 is DFQATT and CDR2 is SNEGSKA (reference sequence). CDR3 length equals 14 residues. CDR3 region: CSARGYNSGNTIYF.

The V and J genes are TRBV12-3 or TRBV12-4 and TRBJ2-1. The CDR3 loop spans 14 amino acids. The chain's CDR3 is CASSLLGTYNEQFF.

The chain joins TRBV27 to TRBJ1-1; TCRdb gives TRBD1 as the D gene, but with no DNA this cannot be confirmed. CDR3 size: 13 residues. The germline CDR1 and CDR2 sequences are MNHEY and SMNVEV (reference sequence). The chain's CDR3 is CASSLTGGDEAFF.

The chain joins TRBV12-3 or TRBV12-4 to TRBJ2-7; the D call of TRBD2 rests on TCRdb alone, since no DNA is present to check it. This CDR3 has 13 amino acids. The CDR3 here is CASSVGQPYEQYF.

The chain recombines TRBV4-1 with TRBJ2-5; checking the TCRdb D call of TRBD1 is not possible without DNA. The CDR3 consists of 16 residues. The V gene's germline CDR1 is MGHRA and CDR2 YSYEKL. CDR3 in amino acids: CASSHRDRGYEETQYF.

The chain uses TRBV6-5 and TRBJ2-5; TCRdb returns TRBD1, unconfirmable since there is no DNA. Germline V gene sequence: CDR1 MNHEY, CDR2 SVGAGI. The CDR3 spans 17 residues. CDR3 amino acids: CASSYTFGVPGQETQYF.

The chain is built from TRBV20-1 and TRBJ2-7. CDR3 length: 13 residues. Germline values: CDR1 DFQATT, CDR2 SNEGSKA (reference sequence). The chain's CDR3 is CSASLGSTYEQYF.

The V gene is TRBV7-9, the J gene TRBJ2-7; TCRdb outputs TRBD1, but without DNA this stays unchecked. Germline V gives CDR1 SEHNR, CDR2 FQNEAQ (reference sequence). CDR3 length equals 13 residues. CDR3 sequence: CASSSNGGEEQYF.

J is TRBJ1-1 and V is TRBV6-5; TCRdb's assignment of TRBD1 cannot be checked, as there is no DNA. The CDR3 sequence is 16 residues long. Germline values: CDR1 MNHEY, CDR2 SVGAGI. CDR3: CASSYSNGGPNTEAFF.

The chain recombines TRBV13 with TRBJ2-3; the D gene TCRdb calls, TRBD1, cannot be checked with no DNA. Germline CDR1 is PRHDT and CDR2 is FYEKMQ (reference sequence). The CDR3 is made up of 17 amino acids. The CDR3 here is CASSFPGKAERKDTQYF. Full variable domain (missing parts from reference TRBV13 and TRBJ2-3): AAGVIQSPRHLIKEKRETATLKCYPIPRHDTVYWYQQGPGQDPQFLISFYEKMQSDKGSIPDRFSAQQFSDYHSELNMSSLELGDSALYFCASSFPGKAERKDTQYFGPGTRLTVL.

The chain recombines TRBV7-9 with TRBJ2-7; the D call of TRBD1 rests on TCRdb alone, since no DNA is present to check it. There are 14 residues in the CDR3. Germline-derived CDR1 and CDR2 are SEHNR and FQNEAQ (reference sequence). CDR3 in amino acids: CASSPSRDPYEQYF.

The chain employs TRBV5-1 and TRBJ2-7. This CDR3 comprises 13 residues. Germline V lookup: CDR1 SGHRS, CDR2 YFSETQ. The CDR3 reads CASSWGMGNEQYF. Combining the CDR3 with reference TRBV5-1 and TRBJ2-7 gives the whole variable domain KAGVTQTPRYLIKTRGQQVTLSCSPISGHRSVSWYQQTPGQGLQFLFEYFSETQRNKGNFPGRFSGRQFSNSRSEMNVSTLELGDSALYLCASSWGMGNEQYFGPGTRLTVT.

The CDR3 sequence: CASSLGFSSYEQYF. This chain joins TRBV13 and TRBJ2-7. CDR1 and CDR2 (germline): PRHDT, FYEKMQ (reference sequence). The CDR3 consists of 14 residues.

The chain uses TRBV11-1 and TRBJ2-3; TCRdb designates TRBD1, a call that cannot be tested without DNA. Germline loops: CDR1 SGHAT, CDR2 FQDESV (reference sequence). The CDR3 loop spans 14 amino acids. CDR3 loop: CASSPGTGPDTQYF.

The CDR3 sequence: CASSQEVPDTLAKNIQYF. The chain has TRBV4-2 and TRBJ2-4; the TCRdb call, TRBD1, lacks DNA for checking. CDR3 length: 18 residues. Germline assignment: CDR1 LGHNA and CDR2 YNFKEQ.

The chain uses TRBV12-3 or TRBV12-4 and TRBJ2-3. The CDR3 runs to 14 residues. The CDR3 here is CASSLVASTDTQYF.

CDR3 residues: CASSRLAGGYANTGELFF. V and J are TRBV6-4 and TRBJ2-2; TCRdb's D call of TRBD2 is untestable without DNA. The CDR3 is 18 amino acids. From germline, CDR1 is MRHNA and CDR2 SNTAGT.

V gene TRBV3-1 combines with J gene TRBJ2-7. The CDR3 consists of 16 residues. CDR1 and CDR2 (germline): LGHDT, YNNKEL (reference sequence). The CDR3 region is CASSQDLGVRKDEQYF.

This sequence joins TRBV28 and TRBJ1-4; the D call from TCRdb, TRBD1, cannot be confirmed without DNA. The germline CDR1 and CDR2 sequences are MDHEN and SYDVKM. The CDR3 length is 14 residues. Here the CDR3 reads CASRNQGANEKLFF.

The chain links TRBV6-5 to TRBJ1-5. The germline V gene has CDR1 MNHEY and CDR2 SVGAGI. The CDR3 spans 14 residues. The CDR3 sequence is CASSYSGSGQPQHF.